The T cell receptor beta chain under discussion was sequenced for a study of cytomegalovirus exposure and HLA in healthy donors. CDR1 and CDR2 (germline): SGHRS, YFSETQ. Germline trimming cut 0 bases from V and 0 bases from J; bases unmatched to any gene: 14. This CDR3 is 19 amino acids long. Repertoires were generated with immunoSEQ multiplex PCR, while TCRdb's copy carries only in-frame clones and drops some. The sample has 140,000 or so clones, roughly nine tenths seen once. The chain recombines TRBV5-1 with TRBJ1-2; TRBD1 agrees at 7 bases. The TCR sequence derives from a man aged 18 to 30 in good health and CMV-seronegative. Sequenced: PBMCs. DNA of the CDR3: TGCGCCAGCAGCTTGGCCTTTTTGGGGGACAGCCGTTCTAACTATGGCTACACCTTC. This gives the protein CASSLAFLGDSRSNYGYTF.